The TCR beta chain under discussion was sequenced for a study of B cell selection in AIRE deficiency. Assay: immunoSEQ multiplex PCR; the TCRdb copy retains only in-frame clones and omits some. The table records some 27,000 clones, around 95% of them present only once. Germline V gene data show CDR1 as MNHEY and CDR2 as SMNVEV (reference sequence). V was trimmed by 0 bases and J by 5 bases, leaving 5 bases between them. The CDR3 has 13 amino acids. CD4+CD127+ cells were sorted as the conventional CD4 T cells. Sequencing was done on a sample of CD4+CD127+ conventional T cells sorted from PBMCs. V gene TRBV27 combines with J gene TRBJ2-1; D gene unclear. This sequence originates from a human donor in good health. The CDR3, as DNA: TGTGCCAGCAGTTTATCGGGAAACAATGAGCAGTTCTTC. It translates to CASSLSGNNEQFF.